These 20 T cell receptor beta chains share one sample of origin, sequenced in a study of Ad26.COV2.S vaccination and SARS-CoV-2 variants. Produced via immunoSEQ multiplex PCR; TCRdb's table is partial and in-frame only. Of approximately 300,000 clones in the sample, around 83% were seen once. The treatment here: 19 received Ad26.COV2.S at low or high dose, single or two shots; about 5 received placebo; per-sample allocation not given. Samples came from day 63 after the first vaccine or placebo injection. Sequenced material: peripheral blood, taken in a trial of Ad26.COV2.S vaccine versus placebo. The receptors originated from a person between 18 and 60 years old who received the Ad26.COV2.S COVID-19 vaccine or a placebo.

This chain links TRBV30 with TRBJ1-1, with 9 bases identical to TRBD1. The CDR3 loop spans 12 amino acids. V trimming: 1 base; J trimming: 11 bases; junction bases outside the gene matches: 5. Germline values: CDR1 GTSNPN, CDR2 SVGIG (reference sequence). CDR3 nucleotide sequence: TGTGCCTGGAGTGAGGGACAGGGTGTGGCTTTCTTT. Its protein product is CAWSEGQGVAFF.

CDR3 residues: CAWSITGGLEKLFF. In nucleotides, the CDR3 is TGTGCCTGGAGTATCACAGGGGGATTAGAAAAACTGTTTTTT. The chain carries TRBV30 and TRBJ1-4; the match to TRBD1 covers 8 bases. J lost 8 bases, V lost 2 bases, and 7 bases had no gene match. The germline gives CDR1 GTSNPN, CDR2 SVGIG (reference sequence). CDR3 length: 14 residues.

CDR3 amino acids: CASSLDRGSTDTQYF. The CDR3 coding sequence is TGCGCCAGCAGCTTGGACAGGGGGAGCACAGATACGCAGTATTTT. V gene TRBV5-1 combines with J gene TRBJ2-3; 8 nucleotides align to TRBD1. Germline V CDR1 and CDR2: SGHRS, YFSETQ. This CDR3 has 15 amino acids. Losses at the gene ends were 0 bases for V and 0 bases for J; bases not matched to a gene: 0.

The rearrangement links TRBV5-6 to TRBJ2-7; 10 bases are a match to TRBD1. Germline V lookup: CDR1 SGHDT, CDR2 YYEEEE. The CDR3 totals 15 residues. Trimming took 2 bases from V and 2 from J; bases not matched to a gene: 4. The chain's CDR3 is CASSFGQGVTYEQYF. In DNA form, the CDR3 reads TGTGCCAGCAGCTTTGGACAGGGGGTTACCTACGAGCAGTACTTC.

This clone was recorded once. The V call is TRBV7-2, the J call TRBJ2-5, with 7 bases identical to TRBD2. The germline gives CDR1 SGHTA, CDR2 FQGNSA. The CDR3 is 15 amino acids. The J segment lost 4 bases and the V segment lost 3 bases, leaving 8 bases of the junction unmatched. The CDR3 here is CASSLGRGRGETQYF. As DNA, the CDR3 is TGTGCCAGCAGCTTGGGGAGGGGAAGAGGAGAGACCCAGTACTTC.

Only one count was recorded for this clone. The gene calls are TRBV9 and TRBJ1-3, with 8 bases aligning to TRBD1. The CDR3 is made up of 15 amino acids. V was pared by 3 bases and J by 4 bases, with 6 bases of the junction left unmatched. Germline CDR1 reads SGDLS; CDR2 reads YYNGEE. The CDR3 DNA is TGTGCCAGCAGCGCTCAGGGGGCAAAGGGAAACACCATATATTTT. This sequence encodes CASSAQGAKGNTIYF.

V is TRBV30 and J is TRBJ1-2; D not resolved. Between the trimmed V and J ends, which lost 2 bases and 8 bases, there was a span of 9 bases. This CDR3 is built from 11 residues. Germline-derived CDR1 and CDR2 are GTSNPN and SVGIG (reference sequence). CDR3 in DNA: TGTGCCTGGAGTATCGGCTGGGGCTACACCTTC. It translates to CAWSIGWGYTF.

This clone was seen a single time. CDR3 in DNA: TGTGCCAGCAGTTACTCAGCCGAGTATTCACCCCTCCACTTT. Amino acids: CASSYSAEYSPLHF. J is TRBJ1-6 and V is TRBV6-6; D is ambiguous. CDR3 length equals 14 residues. Trimming took 0 bases from V and 8 from J, leaving 8 bases between them. Germline CDR1 is MNHNY and CDR2 is SVGAGI (reference sequence).

This chain connects TRBV5-1 to TRBJ2-3; 8 bases agree with TRBD2. Germline V lookup: CDR1 SGHRS, CDR2 YFSETQ. The CDR3 length is 15 residues. Germline trimming cut 0 bases from V and 2 bases from J; bases unmatched to any gene: 2. This CDR3 reads CASSLGAGATDTQYF. In nucleotides, the CDR3 is TGCGCCAGCAGCTTGGGAGCGGGGGCCACAGATACGCAGTATTTT.

This clone appeared a single time. The chain joins TRBV7-9 to TRBJ1-2; D unclear. V lost 1 base, J lost 3 bases, and 9 bases lay in between. Germline V gene data show CDR1 as SEHNR and CDR2 as FQNEAQ (reference sequence). The CDR3 is 14 amino acids. The chain's CDR3 is CASSLDVLHYGYTF. The CDR3 DNA sequence: TGTGCCAGCAGCTTAGACGTTCTTCACTATGGCTACACCTTC.

The chain carries TRBV5-4 and TRBJ1-2, with 7 positions matching TRBD1. Germline CDR1 reads SGHNT; CDR2 reads YYREEE (reference sequence). The CDR3 runs to 13 residues. With V trimmed by 4 bases and J by 5 bases, 5 bases remained unmatched. Written as DNA, the CDR3 is TGTGCCAGCAGCGCCGGGACAGAGTATGGCTACACCTTC. Amino acid sequence: CASSAGTEYGYTF.

Concerning this clone: In the same sample, other DNA sequences code for this CDR3. This chain links TRBV30 with TRBJ1-2, with no clear D. V was clipped by 1 base and J by 5 bases, with 8 bases between them. The CDR3 runs 12 residues. Per germline, CDR1 GTSNPN and CDR2 SVGIG (reference sequence). The CDR3 is CAWSAGVYGYTF. CDR3 nucleotide sequence: TGTGCCTGGAGTGCGGGAGTTTATGGCTACACCTTC.

The genes are TRBV7-2 and TRBJ2-3; no clear D gene. Germline loops: CDR1 SGHTA, CDR2 FQGNSA. Between the trimmed V and J ends, which lost 5 bases and 2 bases, there was a span of 8 bases. CDR3 size: 13 residues. CDR3 DNA sequence: TGTGCCAGCAGCCCCATACCCACAGATACGCAGTATTTT. This translates into CASSPIPTDTQYF.

The chain links TRBV18 to TRBJ1-1, with 7 bases that match TRBD1. Germline assignment: CDR1 KGHSH and CDR2 LQKENI. Trimming cost V 6 bases and J 6 bases; bases outside gene matches: 10. CDR3 size: 14 residues. The CDR3 region has the DNA TGTGCCAGCTCCCCGGACAGGACGAGGGCTGAAGCTTTCTTT. This sequence encodes CASSPDRTRAEAFF.

A note on this clone: The junction departs from germline at one end; a sequencing error may be responsible. V usage is TRBV6-6 and J usage is TRBJ1-1, with TRBD1 matching 11 bases. The CDR3 has 12 residues. Germline assignment: CDR1 MNHNY and CDR2 SVGAGI (reference sequence). The CDR3 loop is CASSYSMGQGGF. The DNA for the CDR3 is TGTGCCAGCAGTTACTCTATGGGACAGGGGGGCTTT.

This clone was counted once. The rearrangement uses TRBV19 and TRBJ1-1, with D possibly TRBD1 on 5 matching bases. This CDR3 has 18 amino acids. Trimming removed 1 base from V and 5 bases from J, with 23 bases in between. Germline assignment: CDR1 LNHDA and CDR2 SQIVND (reference sequence). The CDR3 sequence: CASSIAAVNSARVTEAFF. CDR3 bases: TGTGCCAGTAGTATAGCCGCCGTGAACTCGGCCAGGGTTACTGAAGCTTTCTTT.

This chain connects TRBV13 to TRBJ1-1, with D tentatively TRBD1 (6 bases). CDR1 PRHDT and CDR2 FYEKMQ come from the germline V gene (reference sequence). V was trimmed by 4 bases and J by 0 bases, leaving 15 bases between them. This CDR3 contains 16 residues. Here the CDR3 DNA reads TGTGCCAGCAGCTCCAATGACAGGCTAATGAACACTGAAGCTTTCTTT. Its translation is CASSSNDRLMNTEAFF.

This clone was seen only a few times. V gene TRBV6-6 combines with J gene TRBJ1-2; D is unclear. The CDR3 is 12 residues long. V dropped 8 bases and J dropped 8 bases, with 15 bases sitting between them. CDR1 is MNHNY and CDR2 is SVGAGI in the germline V gene (reference sequence). CDR3 sequence reads: CASQNPLFGYTF. The DNA of the CDR3 is TGTGCCAGCCAAAATCCCCTATTCGGCTACACCTTC.

This chain uses TRBV3-1 (or the pseudogene TRBV3-2) with TRBJ1-1, with D tentatively TRBD1 (5 bases). Between the trimmed V and J ends, which lost 2 bases and 4 bases, there was a span of 11 bases. The CDR3 covers 14 residues. Germline V CDR1 and CDR2: LGHDT, YNNKEL (reference sequence). CDR3 nucleotides: TGTGCCAGCAGCCAACCCCAGGGATCCACTGAAGCTTTCTTT. Amino acid sequence: CASSQPQGSTEAFF.

The chain recombines TRBV20-1 with TRBJ2-7, with D perhaps matching TRBD2 (6 bases). Trimming removed 3 bases at V and 6 bases at J, with 9 bases between. CDR3 length: 11 amino acids. Looked up from germline, CDR1 is DFQATT and CDR2 is SNEGSKA (reference sequence). For the CDR3, the DNA is TGCAGTGCTAGCCTAGCGAGCGAGCAGTACTTC. Encoded protein: CSASLASEQYF.